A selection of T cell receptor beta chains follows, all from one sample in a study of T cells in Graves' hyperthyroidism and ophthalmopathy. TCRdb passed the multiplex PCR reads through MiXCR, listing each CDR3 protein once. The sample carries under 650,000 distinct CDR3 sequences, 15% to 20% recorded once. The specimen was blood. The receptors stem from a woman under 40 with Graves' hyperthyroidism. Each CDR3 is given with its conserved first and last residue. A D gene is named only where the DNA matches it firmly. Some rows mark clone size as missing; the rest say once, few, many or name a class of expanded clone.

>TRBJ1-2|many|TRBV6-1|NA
TGTGCCAGCAGTGAAGTGGTGGGAGGCTACACCTTC
CASSEVVGGYTF
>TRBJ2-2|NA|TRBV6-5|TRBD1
TGTGCCAGCAGTTACAGACCCTCGGGACAGGGAATGAACACCGGGGAGCTGTTTTTT
CASSYRPSGQGMNTGELFF
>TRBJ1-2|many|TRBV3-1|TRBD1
TGTGCCAGCAGCCAAGGGGACAGGGTAGAGGGCTACACCTTC
CASSQGDRVEGYTF
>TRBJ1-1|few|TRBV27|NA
TGTGCCAGCAGTCCAATCAGGGTAGGATTCACTGAAGCTTTCTTT
CASSPIRVGFTEAFF
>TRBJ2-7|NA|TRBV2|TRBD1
TGTGCCAGCAGTAGGGACAGGGATGTCTACGAGCAGTACTTC
CASSRDRDVYEQYF
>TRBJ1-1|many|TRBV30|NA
TGTGCCTGGAGTAATTTTTACGGAGCAAACACTGAAGCTTTCTTT
CAWSNFYGANTEAFF
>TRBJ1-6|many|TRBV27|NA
TGTGCCAGCAGCCGGAGGGCCGATCCGGACTCACCCCTCCACTTT
CASSRRADPDSPLHF
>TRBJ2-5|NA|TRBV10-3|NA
TGTGCCATCAGTGGAGGACCGTTTGAGGCCCAGTACTTC
CAISGGPFEAQYF
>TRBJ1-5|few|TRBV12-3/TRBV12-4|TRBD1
TGTGCCAGCAGTTCGGGACAGGGCGTCTATCAGCCCCAGCATTTT
CASSSGQGVYQPQHF
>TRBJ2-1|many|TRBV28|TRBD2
TGTGCCAGCAGCCCCCAGGTAGCGGGGGGGACGGGATCCTACAATGAGCAGTTCTTC
CASSPQVAGGTGSYNEQFF
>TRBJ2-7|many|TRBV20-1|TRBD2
TGCAGTGCCTTGTTTAAACGGACTAGCGGGAGGTACGAGCAGTACTTC
CSALFKRTSGRYEQYF
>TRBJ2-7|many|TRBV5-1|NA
TGCGCCACCAGGGGAGGGGGAGGCTACGAGCAGTACTTC
CATRGGGGYEQYF
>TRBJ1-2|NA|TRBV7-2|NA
TGTGCCAGCAGTCACATTTCAGGGGACGGTGGCTACACCTTC
CASSHISGDGGYTF
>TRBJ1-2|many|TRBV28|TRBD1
TGTGCCAGCAGTTGGGGACAGTCCTATGGCTACACCTTC
CASSWGQSYGYTF
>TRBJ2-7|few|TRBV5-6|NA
TGTGCCAGCAGCTTCGGGGGAACAGACGAGCAGTACTTC
CASSFGGTDEQYF
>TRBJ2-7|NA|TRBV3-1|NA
TGTGCCAGCAGCCCGCCCTTTCCCTCCTACGAGCAGTACTTC
CASSPPFPSYEQYF
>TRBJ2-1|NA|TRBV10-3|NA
TGTGCCATCAGTGTGCCGACCGAGAGCCCTTCCCCATACAATGAGCAGTTCTTC
CAISVPTESPSPYNEQFF
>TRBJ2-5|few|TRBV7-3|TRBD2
TGTGCCAGTGCCGGGACTAGCGGGATTGGGGAGACCCAGTACTTC
CASAGTSGIGETQYF
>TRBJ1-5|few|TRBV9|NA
TGTGCCAGCAGCGTAGAGGACAGCAATCAGCCCCAGCATTTT
CASSVEDSNQPQHF
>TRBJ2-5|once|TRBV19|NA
TGTGCCAGTAGTATACGGACTCGGGGAGAGACCCAGTACTTC
CASSIRTRGETQYF
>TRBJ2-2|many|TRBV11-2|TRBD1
TGTGCCAGCAGCTTGGGGACAGGGAGGATGTTTTTT
CASSLGTGRMFF
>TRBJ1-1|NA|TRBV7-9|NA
TGTGCCAGCAGCCAGCAAACAGGGTGGACTGAAGCTTTCTTT
CASSQQTGWTEAFF
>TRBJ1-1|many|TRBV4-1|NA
TGTGCCAGCTCGCAGGGGCGAGGCACTGAAGCTTTCTTT
CASSQGRGTEAFF
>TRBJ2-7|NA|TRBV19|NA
TGTGCCAGTACCCCTTTCACTCTTAGCTCCTACGAGCAGTACTTC
CASTPFTLSSYEQYF
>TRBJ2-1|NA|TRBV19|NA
TGTGCCAGTAGTATTGGGCGGGGCTATGAGCAGTTCTTC
CASSIGRGYEQFF
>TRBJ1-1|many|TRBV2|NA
TGTGCCAGCAGTGAATTCAGGGGACGAGCTTTCTTT
CASSEFRGRAFF
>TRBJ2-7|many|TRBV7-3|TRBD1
TGTGCCAGCAGCCAACTGACAGGGTCGGTTGGCGAGCAGTACTTC
CASSQLTGSVGEQYF
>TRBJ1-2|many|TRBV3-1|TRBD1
TGTGCCAGCAGCCACGGCGGGACAGGGATGTATGGGGGCTACACCTTC
CASSHGGTGMYGGYTF
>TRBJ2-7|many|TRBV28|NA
TGTGCCAGCAGTTTTATCCATAGTTTCTCCTACGAGCAGTACTTC
CASSFIHSFSYEQYF
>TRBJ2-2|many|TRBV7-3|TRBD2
TGTGCCAGCAGCCCCGGGACTAGACGCACCGGGGAGCTGTTTTTT
CASSPGTRRTGELFF
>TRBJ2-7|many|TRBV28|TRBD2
TGTGCCAGCAGTTTCGCGGGAGGTTTCTACGAGCAGTACTTC
CASSFAGGFYEQYF
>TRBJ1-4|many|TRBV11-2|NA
TGTGCCAGCAGCTTAGCAGGGGAGGAAAAACTGTTTTTT
CASSLAGEEKLFF
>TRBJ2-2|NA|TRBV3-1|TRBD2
TGTGCCAGCAGCCCTTACGGACTAGCGGGAGGGGAGAACACCGGGGAGCTGTTTTTT
CASSPYGLAGGENTGELFF
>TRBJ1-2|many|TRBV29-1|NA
TGCAGCGTTGAAGATGGTCGGCGGGGTCCTTATGGCTACACCTTC
CSVEDGRRGPYGYTF
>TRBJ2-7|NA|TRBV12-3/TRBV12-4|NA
TGTGCCAGCAGTTTTACGGAGGAGGTCTACGAGCAGTACTTC
CASSFTEEVYEQYF
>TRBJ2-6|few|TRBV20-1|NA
TGCAGTGCTGTCGGTGACTCTGGGGCCAACGTCCTGACTTTC
CSAVGDSGANVLTF
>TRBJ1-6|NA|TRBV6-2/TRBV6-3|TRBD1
TGTGCCAGCAGTGGCGACAGGGAATGGTCCTATAATTCACCCCTCCACTTT
CASSGDREWSYNSPLHF
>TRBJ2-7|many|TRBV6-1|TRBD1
TGTGCCAGCAGTCGGACAGGGGGGGGGGAGCAGTACTTC
CASSRTGGGEQYF
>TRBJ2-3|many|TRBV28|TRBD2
TGTGCCAGCAGTGAGGGGACTAGCAGCACAGATACGCAGTATTTT
CASSEGTSSTDTQYF
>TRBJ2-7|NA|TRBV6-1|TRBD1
TGTGCCAGCAGTGGACAGGGTGGGACCGGGTGGCTCGAGCAGTACTTC
CASSGQGGTGWLEQYF
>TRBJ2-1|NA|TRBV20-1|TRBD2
TGCAGTGCTAGAGCTAGCGGGAGGGGCTGGGGTGAGCAGTTCTTC
CSARASGRGWGEQFF
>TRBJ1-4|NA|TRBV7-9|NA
TGTGCCAGCAGCTTAGCAGCCGAGGAAAAACTGTTTTTT
CASSLAAEEKLFF
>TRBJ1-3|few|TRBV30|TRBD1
TGTGCCTGGAGGAGGGGGCTGAGCTCTGGAAACACCATATATTTT
CAWRRGLSSGNTIYF
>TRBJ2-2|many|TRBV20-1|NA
TGCAGTGCTAGGTGGTCCGGGGAGCTGTTTTTT
CSARWSGELFF
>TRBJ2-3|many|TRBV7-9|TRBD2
TGTGCCAGCAGCTTAGACCCGGGAGGGAGCACAGATACGCAGTATTTT
CASSLDPGGSTDTQYF
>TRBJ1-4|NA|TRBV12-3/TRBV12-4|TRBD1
TGTGCCAGCAGTCAGGACAGGGGTCTCGGAAAACTGTTTTTT
CASSQDRGLGKLFF
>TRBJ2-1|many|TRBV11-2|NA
TGTGCCAGCAGGATAGTTTTGGCTGGGCGAAGATCGAGCAATGAGCAGTTCTTC
CASRIVLAGRRSSNEQFF
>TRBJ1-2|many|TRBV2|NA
TGTGCCAGCAGTGGCGGTCTATGGGATGCCCTCTATGGCTACACCTTC
CASSGGLWDALYGYTF